The 17 T cell receptor beta chains below all came from one sample that was sequenced in a study of shared clonotypes between healthy human individuals. This table comes from immunoSEQ multiplex PCR, and its TCRdb copy is limited to in-frame clones, with some not included. The top ten hold around 1.7% of the sample, which has about 770,000 clones, roughly 72% seen once. Specimen: memory CD4+ T cells sorted from blood. Regarding subset: CD45RA-negative fraction. The receptor set was obtained from a woman aged 30 to 39 in good health.

V gene TRBV28 combines with J gene TRBJ1-2; TRBD1 matches at 7 bases. CDR1 and CDR2 (germline): MDHEN, SYDVKM. The ends lost 4 bases at V and 5 bases at J; junction bases unmatched: 4. CDR3 length equals 13 residues. This chain's CDR3 is CASSSRDSYGYTF. The CDR3 coding sequence is TGTGCCAGCAGTTCCCGGGACAGTTATGGCTACACCTTC.

The V call is TRBV5-4, the J call TRBJ1-1; 7 bases are shared with TRBD1. J gave up 6 bases and V 1 base, and 6 bases lay outside the gene matches. The CDR3 is 14 amino acids. CDR1 and CDR2 from the germline V gene are SGHNT and YYREEE (reference sequence). CDR3 in amino acids: CASSLQTGIAEAFF. For the CDR3, the DNA is TGTGCCAGCAGCTTGCAGACAGGGATAGCTGAAGCTTTCTTT.

This clone was observed once. The rearrangement joins TRBV10-3 to TRBJ2-2; D is unresolved. V was clipped by 0 bases and J by 3 bases, with 2 bases between them. This CDR3 comprises 13 residues. Germline V gene data show CDR1 as ENHRY and CDR2 as SYGVKD. This CDR3 is CAISESDTGELFF. DNA of the CDR3: TGTGCCATCAGTGAGTCAGACACCGGGGAGCTGTTTTTT.

CDR3 DNA sequence: TGTGCCAGCTCACCACCGGGAGGGTCCGGCGAGCAGTACTTC. Translation gives CASSPPGGSGEQYF. The gene calls are TRBV18 and TRBJ2-7; 7 bases are a match to TRBD2. The germline V gene has CDR1 KGHSH and CDR2 LQKENI. The junction had 5 bases not matched to a gene; V was cut back by 0 bases and J by 6 bases. The CDR3 is 14 amino acids.

This clone was detected many times. This chain links TRBV2 with TRBJ2-3; D gene ambiguous. Per the germline V gene, CDR1 is SNHLY and CDR2 is FYNNEI. This CDR3 has 14 amino acids. V shed 6 bases and J shed 1 base, with 11 bases lying between them. CDR3 in DNA: TGTGCCAGCAGCCCTTATTTTGGCACAGATACGCAGTATTTT. Protein: CASSPYFGTDTQYF.

The genes are TRBV7-9 and TRBJ1-1; TRBD1 might be the D (6 bases). V dropped 8 bases and J dropped 4 bases, with 20 bases sitting between them. This CDR3 is 15 amino acids long. The germline gives CDR1 SEHNR, CDR2 FQNEAQ (reference sequence). CDR3 protein: CASRPIQGRATEAFF. DNA of the CDR3: TGTGCCAGCCGACCTATCCAGGGGCGCGCCACTGAAGCTTTCTTT.

This chain links TRBV5-1 with TRBJ2-7; the match to TRBD1 covers 7 bases. The germline V gene encodes CDR1 SGHRS and CDR2 YFSETQ. V lost 7 bases, J lost 3 bases, and 7 bases stayed unmatched. This CDR3 spans 13 amino acids. In DNA form, the CDR3 reads TGCGCCAGCGGTCGGGCAGGGGGCTACGAGCAGTACTTC. Translating it yields CASGRAGGYEQYF. Based on the CDR3 plus reference TRBV5-1 and TRBJ2-7, the full variable domain is KAGVTQTPRYLIKTRGQQVTLSCSPISGHRSVSWYQQTPGQGLQFLFEYFSETQRNKGNFPGRFSGRQFSNSRSEMNVSTLELGDSALYLCASGRAGGYEQYFGPGTRLTVT.

With respect to this clone: Other DNA sequences from this sample encode an identical CDR3 as well. The CDR3 loop reads CASSMGRINYGYTF. CDR3 in DNA: TGTGCCAGTAGTATGGGGAGGATCAACTATGGCTACACCTTC. V gene TRBV19 combines with J gene TRBJ1-2, with D unclear. The CDR3 runs to 14 residues. Looked up from germline, CDR1 is LNHDA and CDR2 is SQIVND (reference sequence). Trimming took 3 bases from V and 2 from J, leaving 10 bases between them.

CDR3 bases: TGTGCCAGCAGCTTACTGGGGGGCTCTGGGGCCAACGTCCTGACTTTC. It specifies CASSLLGGSGANVLTF. V gene TRBV7-9 combines with J gene TRBJ2-6, with D maybe TRBD2 (6 bases). The V and J ends lost 2 bases and 0 bases respectively, with 8 bases between them. This CDR3 spans 16 amino acids. CDR1 is SEHNR, CDR2 FQNEAQ, per germline (reference sequence). Complete variable domain (other parts from reference TRBV7-9 and TRBJ2-6): DTGVSQNPRHKITKRGQNVTFRCDPISEHNRLYWYRQTLGQGPEFLTYFQNEAQLEKSRLLSDRFSAERPKGSFSTLEIQRTEQGDSAMYLCASSLLGGSGANVLTFGAGSRLTVL.

The V call is TRBV27, the J call TRBJ1-6; no reliable D call. Germline CDR1 MNHEY, CDR2 SMNVEV (reference sequence). V lost 5 bases and J lost 5, with 10 bases in between. This CDR3 spans 14 amino acids. In DNA, the CDR3 is TGTGCCAGCAGTCTTGGAAACAATAATTCACCCCTCCACTTT. As protein: CASSLGNNNSPLHF.

The chain recombines TRBV14 with TRBJ1-4; TRBD1 might be the D (6 bases). Trimming stripped 6 bases from V and 8 bases from J, with 19 bases between. This CDR3 region has 15 residues. In germline, CDR1 is SGHDN, CDR2 FVKESK. The CDR3 nucleotides read TGTGCCAGCAGTGCCTACAGGGACCGAGGAGAAAAACTGTTTTTT. Its translation is CASSAYRDRGEKLFF.

This clone was seen a few times. This chain links TRBV11-2 with TRBJ1-3; D is unresolved. This CDR3 is built from 15 residues. The V end lost 5 bases, the J end lost 3 bases, and 14 bases lay between the germline ends. The germline V gene has CDR1 SGHAT and CDR2 FQNNGV. The CDR3 region is CASSPEAVGGNTIYF. The CDR3 DNA reads as TGTGCCAGCAGCCCGGAAGCAGTCGGTGGAAACACCATATATTTT. Combining the CDR3 with reference TRBV11-2 and TRBJ1-3 gives the whole variable domain EAGVAQSPRYKIIEKRQSVAFWCNPISGHATLYWYQQILGQGPKLLIQFQNNGVVDDSQLPKDRFSAERLKGVDSTLKIQPAKLEDSAVYLCASSPEAVGGNTIYFGEGSWLTVV.

The J gene is TRBJ1-2, the V gene TRBV6-5, with D uncertain. The CDR3 runs 13 residues. V was pared by 6 bases and J by 4 bases, with 12 bases between. The germline CDR1 and CDR2 sequences are MNHEY and SVGAGI. CDR3 in amino acids: CASSQDGRYGYTF. The CDR3, as DNA: TGTGCCAGCAGCCAGGACGGACGCTATGGCTACACCTTC.

This clone was seen a few times. The chain uses TRBV28 and TRBJ1-5, with D tentatively TRBD1 (6 bases). The V gene's germline CDR1 is MDHEN and CDR2 SYDVKM. The V end lost 10 bases, the J end lost 3 bases, and 16 bases lay between the germline ends. This CDR3 contains 14 residues. DNA for the CDR3: TGTGCCATCGGGGGGCACACGGTCAATCAGCCCCAGCATTTT. This encodes CAIGGHTVNQPQHF. Complete variable domain (other parts from reference TRBV28 and TRBJ1-5): DVKVTQSSRYLVKRTGEKVFLECVQDMDHENMFWYRQDPGLGLRLIYFSYDVKMKEKGDIPEGYSVSREKKERFSLILESASTNQTSMYLCAIGGHTVNQPQHFGDGTRLSIL.

The V gene is TRBV4-2, the J gene TRBJ2-7, with D perhaps matching TRBD1 or TRBD2 (5 bases each). The V end lost 1 base, the J end lost 0 bases, and 10 bases lay between the germline ends. Germline CDR1 reads LGHNA; CDR2 reads YNFKEQ. This CDR3 has 15 amino acids. The CDR3 region is CASSQVWGSSYEQYF. Here the CDR3 DNA reads TGTGCCAGCAGCCAAGTGTGGGGGAGCTCCTACGAGCAGTACTTC.

CDR3 protein: CASYQGTTNEKLFF. The CDR3 nucleotides read TGTGCCAGCTACCAAGGCACAACTAATGAAAAACTGTTTTTT. The chain uses TRBV28 and TRBJ1-4; the D is unclear. This CDR3 comprises 14 residues. V lost 8 bases, J lost 0 bases, and 10 bases lay in between. Germline CDR1 MDHEN, CDR2 SYDVKM.

The gene calls are TRBV7-8 and TRBJ1-3; 11 positions agree with TRBD1. This CDR3 has 16 residues. Germline trimming cut 5 bases from V and 9 bases from J; bases unmatched to any gene: 12. The V gene's germline CDR1 is SGHVS and CDR2 FQNEAQ. CDR3 in amino acids: CASSPRRTGGRGTIYF. In DNA form, the CDR3 reads TGTGCCAGCAGCCCGAGGCGGACAGGGGGCCGGGGCACCATATATTTT.